The clone carrying this T cell receptor beta chain was seen ten or more times. This entry comes from a study of human T cells and chemical hapten exposure. The overall study: Skin of the upper inner arm, approximately 2 cm by approximately 2 cm, received 2% DPC for sensitization. Weekly scalp doses of diphenylcyclopropenone were given to patients during the roughly 25-week study. Patients, largely female, had alopecia areata, totalis or universalis.

TCRdb reanalysed the RACE reads using MiXCR and keeps one entry per CDR3 protein. The sample carries 180,000 or so distinct CDR3 sequences, approximately 31% recorded once. Looked up from germline, CDR1 is MNHEY and CDR2 is SVGEGT. The CDR3 runs 15 residues. Trimming shortened V by 8 bases and J by 1 base, and 17 bases separated the two germline ends. Time point reported: pre-sensitization, week 0. The treatment is: therapeutic diphenylcyclopropenone sensitization with weekly scalp DPC. The total RNA was obtained from whole blood that was not fractionated. The sequence was obtained from a woman in her thirties with alopecia areata. Some clones in this sample may be carry-over from other donors' samples. The sample in question was whole blood, obtained in connection with sensitization to the hapten diphenylcyclopropenone (DPC). The rearrangement uses TRBV6-2 or TRBV6-3 and TRBJ1-1; the D gene is possibly TRBD1 (5 bases). CDR3 coding DNA: TGTGCCAGCTCTAGGGGCCGGGCAGCGAACACTGAAGCTTTCTTT. It specifies CASSRGRAANTEAFF.